This T cell receptor (beta chain) appears in the sequencing data of a study of blood T cell repertoires in COVID-19. The overall study: Both acute and convalescent COVID-19 samples were obtained from the United States, Italy and Spain. PBMCs, B-cell-depleted T cells, or T cells were the source of the cDNA or gDNA that made up the material.

V trimming: 2 bases; J trimming: 3 bases; junction bases outside the gene matches: 6. The CDR3 runs 16 residues. Germline CDR1 MDHEN, CDR2 SYDVKM. As originally analysed: Using reference gene primer amplification, nucleated cell counts were estimated. Sequencing used immunoSEQ multiplex PCR; TCRdb keeps in-frame clones, though not all of them. V and J calls and clone size come straight from that table; D and trimming were deduced from the DNA. The sample comprises 150,000 to 200,000 clones, roughly 86% of which are singletons, and about 2.5% rests with the top ten. Sequencing used peripheral blood. This receptor was taken from a man aged 40-50 years with active or convalescent COVID-19. The genes are TRBV28 and TRBJ2-1, with 8 bases matching TRBD2. The CDR3 DNA reads as TGTGCCAGCAGTTTACGGGGGGGGGCCGTCTACAATGAGCAGTTCTTC. Translation: CASSLRGGAVYNEQFF.